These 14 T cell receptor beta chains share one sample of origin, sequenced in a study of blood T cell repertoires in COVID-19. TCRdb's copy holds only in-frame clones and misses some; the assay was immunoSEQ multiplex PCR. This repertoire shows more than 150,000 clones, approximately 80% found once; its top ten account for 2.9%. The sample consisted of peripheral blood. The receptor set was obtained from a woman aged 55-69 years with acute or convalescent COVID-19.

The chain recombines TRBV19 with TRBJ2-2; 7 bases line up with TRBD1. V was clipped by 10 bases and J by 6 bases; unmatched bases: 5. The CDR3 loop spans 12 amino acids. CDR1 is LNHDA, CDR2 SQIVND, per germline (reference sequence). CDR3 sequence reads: CATKRGPGELFF. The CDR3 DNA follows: TGTGCCACCAAGAGGGGGCCCGGGGAGCTGTTTTTT. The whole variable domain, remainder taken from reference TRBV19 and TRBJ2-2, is DGGITQSPKYLFRKEGQNVTLSCEQNLNHDAMYWYRQDPGQGLRLIYYSQIVNDFQKGDIAEGYSVSREKKESFPLTVTSAQKNPTAFYLCATKRGPGELFFGEGSRLTVL.

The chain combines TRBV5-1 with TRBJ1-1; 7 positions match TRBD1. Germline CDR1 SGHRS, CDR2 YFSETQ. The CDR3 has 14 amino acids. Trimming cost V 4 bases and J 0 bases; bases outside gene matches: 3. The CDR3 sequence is CASSTGQLNTEAFF. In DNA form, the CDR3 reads TGCGCCAGCAGCACGGGACAGTTGAACACTGAAGCTTTCTTT. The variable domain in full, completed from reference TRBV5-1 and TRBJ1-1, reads KAGVTQTPRYLIKTRGQQVTLSCSPISGHRSVSWYQQTPGQGLQFLFEYFSETQRNKGNFPGRFSGRQFSNSRSEMNVSTLELGDSALYLCASSTGQLNTEAFFGQGTRLTVV.

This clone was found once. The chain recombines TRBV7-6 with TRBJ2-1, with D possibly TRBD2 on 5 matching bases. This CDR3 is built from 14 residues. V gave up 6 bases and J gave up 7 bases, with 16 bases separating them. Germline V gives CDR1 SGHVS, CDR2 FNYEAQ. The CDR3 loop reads CASSQTGLSNEQFF. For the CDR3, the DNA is TGTGCCAGCAGTCAGACTGGACTGTCGAATGAGCAGTTCTTC.

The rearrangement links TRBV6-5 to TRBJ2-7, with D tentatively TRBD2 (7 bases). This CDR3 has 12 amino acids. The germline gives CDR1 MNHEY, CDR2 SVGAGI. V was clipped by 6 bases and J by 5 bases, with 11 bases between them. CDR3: CASRDSGDEQYF. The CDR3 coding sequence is TGTGCCAGCAGGGACAGCGGGGACGAGCAGTACTTC.

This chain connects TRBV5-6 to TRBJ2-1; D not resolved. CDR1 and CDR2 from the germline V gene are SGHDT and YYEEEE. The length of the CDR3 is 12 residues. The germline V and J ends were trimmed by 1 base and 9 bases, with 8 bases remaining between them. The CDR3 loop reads CASSLYVLEQFF. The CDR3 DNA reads TGTGCCAGCAGCTTGTATGTTCTTGAGCAGTTCTTC.

CDR3 DNA: TGTGCCAGCAGCAGACTAGCGGGGGGAGTCAATGAGCAGTTCTTC. Translation: CASSRLAGGVNEQFF. This chain links TRBV6-4 with TRBJ2-1, with 13 bases fitting TRBD2. The V segment lost 6 bases and the J segment 6 bases; nucleotides outside the gene matches: 5. CDR1 is MRHNA, CDR2 SNTAGT, per germline. CDR3 length: 15 amino acids.

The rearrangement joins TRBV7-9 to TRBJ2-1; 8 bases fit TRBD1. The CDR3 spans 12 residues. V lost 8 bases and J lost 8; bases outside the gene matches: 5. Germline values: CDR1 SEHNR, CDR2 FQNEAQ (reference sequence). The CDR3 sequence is CASLGQGYEQFF. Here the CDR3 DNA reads TGTGCCAGCCTAGGACAGGGCTATGAGCAGTTCTTC.

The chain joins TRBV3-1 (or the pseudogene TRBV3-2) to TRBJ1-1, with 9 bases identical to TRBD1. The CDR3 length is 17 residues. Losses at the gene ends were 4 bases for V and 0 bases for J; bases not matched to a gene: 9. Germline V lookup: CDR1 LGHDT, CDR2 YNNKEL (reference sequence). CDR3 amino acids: CASSRRQGDAMNTEAFF. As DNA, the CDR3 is TGTGCCAGCAGCCGACGACAGGGGGATGCCATGAACACTGAAGCTTTCTTT.

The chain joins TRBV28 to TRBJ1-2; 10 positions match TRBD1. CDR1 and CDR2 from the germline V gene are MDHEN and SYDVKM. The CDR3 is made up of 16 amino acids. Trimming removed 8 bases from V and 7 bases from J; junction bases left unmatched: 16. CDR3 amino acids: CASYALGSGQGSGYTF. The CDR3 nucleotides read TGTGCCAGCTACGCCCTGGGGTCGGGACAGGGGTCTGGCTACACCTTC.

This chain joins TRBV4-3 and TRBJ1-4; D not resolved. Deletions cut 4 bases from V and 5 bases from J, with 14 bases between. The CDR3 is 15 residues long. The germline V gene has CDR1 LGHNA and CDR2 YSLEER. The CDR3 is CASSPMEGVNEKLFF. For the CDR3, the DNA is TGCGCCAGCAGCCCGATGGAGGGAGTAAATGAAAAACTGTTTTTT.

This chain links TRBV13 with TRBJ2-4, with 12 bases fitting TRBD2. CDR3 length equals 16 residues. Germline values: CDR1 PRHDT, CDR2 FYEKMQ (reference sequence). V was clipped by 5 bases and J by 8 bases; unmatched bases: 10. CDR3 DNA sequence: TGTGCCAGCAGCACCCTGGGACTAGCGGGTTCTCACATTCAGTACTTC. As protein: CASSTLGLAGSHIQYF. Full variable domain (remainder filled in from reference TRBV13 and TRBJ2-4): AAGVIQSPRHLIKEKRETATLKCYPIPRHDTVYWYQQGPGQDPQFLISFYEKMQSDKGSIPDRFSAQQFSDYHSELNMSSLELGDSALYFCASSTLGLAGSHIQYFGAGTRLSVL.

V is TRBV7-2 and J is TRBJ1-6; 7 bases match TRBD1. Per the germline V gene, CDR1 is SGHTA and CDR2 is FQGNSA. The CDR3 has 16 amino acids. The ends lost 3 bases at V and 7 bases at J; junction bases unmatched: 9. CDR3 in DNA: TGTGCCAGCAGCTTGGGAAGGGGGCTGATGAATTCACCCCTCCACTTT. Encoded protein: CASSLGRGLMNSPLHF.

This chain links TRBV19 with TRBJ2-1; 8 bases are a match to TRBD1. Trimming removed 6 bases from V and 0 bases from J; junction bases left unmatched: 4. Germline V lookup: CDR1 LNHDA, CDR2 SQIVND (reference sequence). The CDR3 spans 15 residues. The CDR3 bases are TGTGCCAGTAGGCCAGGGGGCGGCTCCTACAATGAGCAGTTCTTC. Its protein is CASRPGGGSYNEQFF.

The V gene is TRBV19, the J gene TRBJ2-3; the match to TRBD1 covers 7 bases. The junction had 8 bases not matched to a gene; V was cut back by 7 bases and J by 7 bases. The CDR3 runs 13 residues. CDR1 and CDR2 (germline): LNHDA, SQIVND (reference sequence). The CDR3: CASIPTGENTQYF. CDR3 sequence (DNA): TGTGCCAGTATCCCTACAGGGGAAAATACGCAGTATTTT. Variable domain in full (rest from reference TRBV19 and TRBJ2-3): DGGITQSPKYLFRKEGQNVTLSCEQNLNHDAMYWYRQDPGQGLRLIYYSQIVNDFQKGDIAEGYSVSREKKESFPLTVTSAQKNPTAFYLCASIPTGENTQYFGPGTRLTVL.